A selection of T cell receptor beta chains follows, all from one sample in a study of Ad26.COV2.S vaccination and SARS-CoV-2 variants. Some clones are missing from TCRdb's copy, which holds only in-frame ones; the method was immunoSEQ multiplex PCR. Here the sample spans 300,000 to 400,000 clones, 70% to 90% being singletons. The material sequenced was peripheral blood, taken in a trial of Ad26.COV2.S vaccine versus placebo. The receptors derive from a person between 18 and 60 years old who received the Ad26.COV2.S COVID-19 vaccine or a placebo. The conserved cysteine and the conserved F or W are not part of the CDR3 here.

CDR3 protein	J gene	V gene	CDR3 length
ASSFGLSSSYEQY	TRBJ2-7	TRBV5-1	13
ASTLAPGETQY	TRBJ2-5	TRBV12-3/TRBV12-4	11
AWSALGGGVDEQF	TRBJ2-1	TRBV30	13
ASQRGMGQPQH	TRBJ1-5	TRBV27	11
ASSPGWAEKLF	TRBJ1-4	TRBV18	11
ASSRNSGSTDTQY	TRBJ2-3	TRBV6-5	13
ASSPGTVYEQY	TRBJ2-7	TRBV28	11
ASSPRDFQETQY	TRBJ2-5	TRBV13	12
ASSGGVAKNIQY	TRBJ2-4	TRBV18	12
ASSQRTSGGAKDTQY	TRBJ2-3	TRBV4-3	15
AVRRGPDTQY	TRBJ2-3	TRBV2	10
ASSLSSPLNEQF	TRBJ2-1	TRBV5-1	12
ASSQATAAHEQY	TRBJ2-7	TRBV4-1	12
ASSVAGTGGYEQY	TRBJ2-7	TRBV5-1	13
ASSLDRGTDTQY	TRBJ2-3	TRBV7-2	12
ASSRQDLGYEQY	TRBJ2-7	TRBV6-5	12
ASSFGGGITSQETQY	TRBJ2-5	TRBV7-7	15
ASSILQGAGYT	TRBJ1-2	TRBV7-2	11
ASSFGLAGTGANVLT	TRBJ2-6	TRBV7-9	15
ASSKWTAAAPYEQY	TRBJ2-7	TRBV21-1	14
ASVGSSYEQY	TRBJ2-7	TRBV4-1	10
ASSYGWELF	TRBJ2-2	TRBV6-2/TRBV6-3	9
ASSPAEPLYGYT	TRBJ1-2	TRBV27	12
ASSLGGQGSYEQY	TRBJ2-7	TRBV27	13
ASRLDEGGEQY	TRBJ2-7	TRBV7-2	11
ASSLPRRGQTEAF	TRBJ1-1	TRBV7-2	13
ASSTRGAYEKLF	TRBJ1-4	TRBV6-5	12
ASSQGDRGPYEQY	TRBJ2-7	TRBV4-1	13
ASSPGLNYEQY	TRBJ2-7	TRBV7-8	11
ASSMDGEKLF	TRBJ1-4	TRBV5-8	10
ASSGRGAGSEQY	TRBJ2-7	TRBV2	12
ASSAQGNTEAF	TRBJ1-1	TRBV9	11
ASSGAGAGELF	TRBJ2-2	TRBV2	11
ATSNRRSYNEQF	TRBJ2-1	TRBV24-1	12
ASSSDRVRDTQY	TRBJ2-3	TRBV5-1	12
AWTQGVVAF	TRBJ1-1	TRBV30	9
ASSWGTSGSGDIQY	TRBJ2-4	TRBV27	14
ATSVSGGPQNEQF	TRBJ2-1	TRBV24-1	13
AISESGNQGGTYEQY	TRBJ2-7	TRBV10-3	15
ASSSSTRTGDYEQY	TRBJ2-7	TRBV7-2	14
ASSYSHSNEQF	TRBJ2-1	TRBV6-5	11
ASSYAGLAGGSISYEQY	TRBJ2-7	TRBV6-2/TRBV6-3	17
ASSLVAGVGTDTQY	TRBJ2-3	TRBV7-2	14
SASRVLSSYNEQF	TRBJ2-1	TRBV20-1	13
ASSLEFLSGAQETQY	TRBJ2-5	TRBV5-1	15
ASSPLGQNYGYT	TRBJ1-2	TRBV18	12
ASSEFGEGSGNTIY	TRBJ1-3	TRBV10-1	14
ASSQELASTETQY	TRBJ2-5	TRBV14	13
ASSLRLGASSYEQY	TRBJ2-7	TRBV28	14
ASSPGTPQTQY	TRBJ2-5	TRBV18	11
ASSFGTGGTGELF	TRBJ2-2	TRBV3-1/TRBV3-2	13
ASSGNGRNTEAF	TRBJ1-1	TRBV6-5	12
ATSDQPPKAPLTDTQY	TRBJ2-3	TRBV24-1	16
ASSQGAGGRETQY	TRBJ2-5	TRBV3-1/TRBV3-2	13
ASSPAAGSSYNSPLH	TRBJ1-6	TRBV3-1/TRBV3-2	15
ASSGDSNSPLH	TRBJ1-6	TRBV10-1	11
ASRDRIAYEQY	TRBJ2-7	TRBV11-2	11
ASSFQSTDTQY	TRBJ2-3	TRBV5-6	11
ASSRMGESYNEQF	TRBJ2-1	TRBV4-1	13